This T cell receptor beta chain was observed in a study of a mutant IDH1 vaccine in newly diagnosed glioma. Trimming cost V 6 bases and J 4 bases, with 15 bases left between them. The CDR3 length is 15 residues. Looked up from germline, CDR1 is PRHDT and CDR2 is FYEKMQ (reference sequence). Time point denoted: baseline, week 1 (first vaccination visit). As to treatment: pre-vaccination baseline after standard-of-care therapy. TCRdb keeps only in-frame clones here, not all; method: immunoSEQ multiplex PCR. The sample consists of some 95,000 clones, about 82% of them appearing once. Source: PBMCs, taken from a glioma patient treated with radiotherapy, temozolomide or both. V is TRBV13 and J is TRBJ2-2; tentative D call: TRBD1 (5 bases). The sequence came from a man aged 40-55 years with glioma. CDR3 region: CASRYRFSGTGELFF. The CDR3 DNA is TGTGCCAGCAGATACAGGTTTTCAGGCACCGGGGAGCTGTTTTTT. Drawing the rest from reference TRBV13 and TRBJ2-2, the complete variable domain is AAGVIQSPRHLIKEKRETATLKCYPIPRHDTVYWYQQGPGQDPQFLISFYEKMQSDKGSIPDRFSAQQFSDYHSELNMSSLELGDSALYFCASRYRFSGTGELFFGEGSRLTVL.